These 17 T cell receptor beta chains came from one sample sequenced in a study of shared clonotypes between healthy human individuals. The repertoire was sequenced with immunoSEQ multiplex PCR; TCRdb's copy has only in-frame clones and lacks some. The sample has more than 900,000 clones; roughly 74% are singletons. The sequenced material came from memory CD4+ T cells from PBMCs. The subset: CD45RA-negative fraction. The receptors stem from a man aged 18 to 29 in good health. Some clones in this sample may be carry-over from other donors' samples.

This chain uses TRBV2 with TRBJ2-2; D not resolved. Trimming removed 11 bases at V and 5 bases at J, with 9 bases between. The CDR3 has 11 residues. From germline, CDR1 is SNHLY and CDR2 FYNNEI. The CDR3 reads CAARRTGELFF. The CDR3 DNA follows: TGTGCCGCACGACGAACCGGGGAGCTGTTTTTT.

With respect to this clone: Different DNA sequences within this sample yield the same CDR3. V and J are TRBV30 and TRBJ1-2, with D possibly matching TRBD1 (6 bases). Between the trimmed V and J ends, which lost 5 bases and 7 bases, there was a span of 20 bases. In germline, CDR1 is GTSNPN, CDR2 SVGIG (reference sequence). The CDR3 sequence is 14 residues long. CDR3 nucleotide sequence: TGTGCCTGGGGGGGGCCGAGGACAAAGGCTGGCTACACCTTC. Its protein product is CAWGGPRTKAGYTF. Using reference TRBV30 and TRBJ1-2 for the parts outside the CDR3, the full variable domain is SQTIHQWPATLVQPVGSPLSLECTVEGTSNPNLYWYRQAAGRGLQLLFYSVGIGQISSEVPQNLSASRPQDRQFILSSKKLLLSDSGFYLCAWGGPRTKAGYTFGSGTRLTVV.

The chain joins TRBV18 to TRBJ1-4; D call uncertain. CDR3 size: 15 residues. V gave up 1 base and J gave up 3 bases, with 9 bases separating them. CDR1 and CDR2 (germline): KGHSH, LQKENI. DNA of the CDR3: TGTGCCAGCTCACCACAGGTTGGGGCTAATGAAAAACTGTTTTTT. Protein sequence: CASSPQVGANEKLFF.

With respect to this clone: This likely reflects a read error, since a far larger clone is one base away. This chain joins TRBV9 and TRBJ1-2; maybe TRBD1 (5 bases). V gave up 4 bases and J gave up 7 bases, with 17 bases separating them. The CDR3 covers 14 residues. CDR1 is SGDLS, CDR2 YYNGEE, per germline. This CDR3 is CASSSPQGRTGYTF. CDR3 DNA sequence: TGTGCCAGCAGCTCTCCTCAGGGAAGAACTGGCTACACCTTC.

The rearrangement links TRBV7-9 to TRBJ2-5, with a possible D match to TRBD2 (5 bases). The assigned J gene may be wrong: the sequence end matches TRBJ2-7 better. CDR1 is SEHNR and CDR2 is FQNEAQ in the germline V gene (reference sequence). The CDR3 has 14 amino acids. DNA for the CDR3: TGTGCCAGCAGCCAAGGGCTCCCGGGGTACGAGCAGTACTTC. Its protein is CASSQGLPGYEQYF.

The chain joins TRBV5-1 to TRBJ2-5; TRBD2 aligns across 7 bases. V lost 2 bases, J lost 2 bases, and 3 bases stayed unmatched. Germline V gives CDR1 SGHRS, CDR2 YFSETQ. This CDR3 has 14 amino acids. In DNA, the CDR3 is TGCGCCAGCAGCTTTCCGGGACTACAAGAGACCCAGTACTTC. Its translation: CASSFPGLQETQYF.

The chain combines TRBV7-2 with TRBJ2-2; D is perhaps TRBD1 (5 bases). Germline V gives CDR1 SGHTA, CDR2 FQGNSA. This CDR3 is built from 15 residues. V was shortened by 1 base and J by 5 bases, with 11 bases between the two germline ends. The chain's CDR3 is CASSLGQGRTGELFF. DNA of the CDR3: TGTGCCAGCAGCTTAGGGCAGGGCAGGACCGGGGAGCTGTTTTTT. Combining the CDR3 with reference TRBV7-2 and TRBJ2-2 gives the whole variable domain GAGVSQSPSNKVTEKGKDVELRCDPISGHTALYWYRQSLGQGLEFLIYFQGNSAPDKSGLPSDRFSAERTGGSVSTLTIQRTQQEDSAVYLCASSLGQGRTGELFFGEGSRLTVL.

The rearrangement links TRBV5-1 to TRBJ2-1, with D perhaps matching TRBD1 (5 bases). Germline-derived CDR1 and CDR2 are SGHRS and YFSETQ. V lost 4 bases and J lost 6, with 20 bases in between. The CDR3 extends over 16 amino acids. CDR3 protein: CASSRPRDSPRNEQFF. CDR3 in DNA: TGCGCCAGCAGCCGACCCCGAGACAGCCCGCGCAATGAGCAGTTCTTC. Full variable domain (outside the CDR3, taken from reference TRBV5-1 and TRBJ2-1): KAGVTQTPRYLIKTRGQQVTLSCSPISGHRSVSWYQQTPGQGLQFLFEYFSETQRNKGNFPGRFSGRQFSNSRSEMNVSTLELGDSALYLCASSRPRDSPRNEQFFGPGTRLTVL.

There are a few counts of this clone. The CDR3 DNA reads TGTGCCAGCTCACCACAAAAGACAGGGGTGGGATACGAGCAGTACTTC. Its protein is CASSPQKTGVGYEQYF. This chain connects TRBV18 to TRBJ2-7, with 8 nucleotides matching TRBD1. CDR3 length equals 16 residues. V lost 1 base, J lost 4 bases, and 9 bases stayed unmatched. Germline loops: CDR1 KGHSH, CDR2 LQKENI.

A remark on this clone: In the same sample, other DNA sequences code for this CDR3. The chain is built from TRBV18 and TRBJ2-5; D tentatively fits TRBD1 or TRBD2 (6 bases each). CDR1 and CDR2 (germline): KGHSH, LQKENI. Between the trimmed V and J ends, which lost 0 bases and 4 bases, there was a span of 9 bases. This CDR3 has 14 residues. CDR3 DNA: TGTGCCAGCTCACCACCGGGGGGCGGAGAGACCCAGTACTTC. Its protein is CASSPPGGGETQYF.

In regard to this clone: This clone may be a read error of a much larger clone one base away. This sample also contains other DNA sequences that code for the same CDR3. The gene calls are TRBV6-1 and TRBJ2-5; D is unclear. Germline V CDR1 and CDR2: MNHNS, SASEGT. This CDR3 is 11 amino acids long. V shed 8 bases and J shed 1 base, with 5 bases lying between them. The CDR3 is CASSPQETQYF. In nucleotides, the CDR3 is TGTGCCAGCTCCCCCCAAGAGACCCAGTACTTC.

The chain is built from TRBV5-4 and TRBJ1-4; D call uncertain. CDR3 length: 15 amino acids. V lost 4 bases and J 5 bases, leaving 15 bases between the germline ends. CDR1 and CDR2 from the germline V gene are SGHNT and YYREEE (reference sequence). CDR3 amino acids: CASSPVGSGNEKLFF. Written as DNA, the CDR3 is TGTGCCAGCAGCCCTGTGGGGTCGGGGAATGAAAAACTGTTTTTT.

V usage is TRBV4-3 and J usage is TRBJ2-7, with D perhaps being TRBD1 or TRBD2 (6 bases each). Trimming removed 0 bases from V and 4 bases from J, with 13 bases in between. CDR1 is LGHNA, CDR2 YSLEER, per germline. The CDR3 sequence is 15 residues long. The CDR3 bases are TGCGCCAGCAGCCAAGACAGAACAGGGAGGTACGAGCAGTACTTC. Translated: CASSQDRTGRYEQYF.

This clone has more than one count but fewer than ten. The V and J genes are TRBV7-9 and TRBJ1-1; 8 nucleotides align to TRBD1. The V and J ends lost 3 bases and 4 bases, in that order; junction bases with no gene match: 1. Per the germline V gene, CDR1 is SEHNR and CDR2 is FQNEAQ (reference sequence). The CDR3 has 13 amino acids. The CDR3 spells CASSFDRGTEAFF. DNA of the CDR3: TGTGCCAGCAGCTTCGACAGGGGCACTGAAGCTTTCTTT.

This sequence joins TRBV5-6 and TRBJ2-5; a possible D gene is TRBD2 (5 bases). V was pared by 0 bases and J by 1 base, with 13 bases between. The CDR3 length is 16 residues. The germline CDR1 and CDR2 sequences are SGHDT and YYEEEE. DNA for the CDR3: TGTGCCAGCAGCTTGGCGGGGTTGGTGGCCCAAGAGACCCAGTACTTC. It encodes CASSLAGLVAQETQYF.

The chain employs TRBV25-1 and TRBJ1-1; D unresolved. The CDR3 extends over 15 amino acids. Germline assignment: CDR1 MGHDK and CDR2 SYGVNS. V lost 4 bases and J 1 base, leaving 13 bases between the germline ends. CDR3 nucleotide sequence: TGTGCCAGCAGTGCCTTAGGACTGACGAACACTGAAGCTTTCTTT. It is translated as CASSALGLTNTEAFF.

This chain uses TRBV10-1 with TRBJ1-1; D is possibly TRBD1 (5 bases). This CDR3 is built from 13 residues. Looked up from germline, CDR1 is WNHNN and CDR2 is SYGVQD (reference sequence). V shed 5 bases and J shed 4 bases, with 11 bases lying between them. The CDR3 reads CASSFGQTTEAFF. CDR3 DNA sequence: TGCGCCAGCAGTTTCGGACAAACCACTGAAGCTTTCTTT.